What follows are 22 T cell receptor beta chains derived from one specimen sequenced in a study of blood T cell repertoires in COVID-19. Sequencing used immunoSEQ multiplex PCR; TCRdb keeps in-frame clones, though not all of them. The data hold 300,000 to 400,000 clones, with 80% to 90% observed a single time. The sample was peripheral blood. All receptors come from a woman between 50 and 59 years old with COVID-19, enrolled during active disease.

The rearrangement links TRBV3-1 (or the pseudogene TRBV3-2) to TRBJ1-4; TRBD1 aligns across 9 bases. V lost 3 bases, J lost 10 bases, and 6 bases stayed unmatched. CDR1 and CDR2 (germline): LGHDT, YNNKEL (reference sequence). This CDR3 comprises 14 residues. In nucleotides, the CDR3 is TGTGCCAGCAGCCAGGGACAGGGTTTAGGAAAACTGTTTTTT. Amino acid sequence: CASSQGQGLGKLFF.

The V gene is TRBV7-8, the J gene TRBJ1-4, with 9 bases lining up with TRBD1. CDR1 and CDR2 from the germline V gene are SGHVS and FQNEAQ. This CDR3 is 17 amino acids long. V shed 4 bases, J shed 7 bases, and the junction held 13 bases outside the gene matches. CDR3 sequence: CASSSDIRDRVFEKLFF. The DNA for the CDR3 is TGTGCCAGCAGCTCGGATATACGGGACAGGGTGTTTGAAAAACTGTTTTTT.

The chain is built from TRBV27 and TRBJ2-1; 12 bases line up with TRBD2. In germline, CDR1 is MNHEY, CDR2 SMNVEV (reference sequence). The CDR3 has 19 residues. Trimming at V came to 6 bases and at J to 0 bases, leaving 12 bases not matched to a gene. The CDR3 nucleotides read TGTGCCAGCAGATTGACCGGGACTAGCGGGCCCAGCTCCTACAATGAGCAGTTCTTC. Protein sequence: CASRLTGTSGPSSYNEQFF.

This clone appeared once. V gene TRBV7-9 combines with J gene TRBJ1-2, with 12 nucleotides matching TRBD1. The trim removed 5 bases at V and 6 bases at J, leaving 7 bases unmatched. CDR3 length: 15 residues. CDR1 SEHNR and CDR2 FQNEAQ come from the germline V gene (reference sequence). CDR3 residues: CASSPAGTGGNGYTF. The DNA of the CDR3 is TGTGCCAGCAGCCCAGCCGGGACAGGGGGCAATGGCTACACCTTC. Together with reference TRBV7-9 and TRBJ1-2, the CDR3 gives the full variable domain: DTGVSQNPRHKITKRGQNVTFRCDPISEHNRLYWYRQTLGQGPEFLTYFQNEAQLEKSRLLSDRFSAERPKGSFSTLEIQRTEQGDSAMYLCASSPAGTGGNGYTFGSGTRLTVV.

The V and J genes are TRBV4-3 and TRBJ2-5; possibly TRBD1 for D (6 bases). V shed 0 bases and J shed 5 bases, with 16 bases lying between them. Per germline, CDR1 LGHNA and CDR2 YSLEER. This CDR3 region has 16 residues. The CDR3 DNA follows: TGCGCCAGCAGCCAAGATTGGGCTAGTAGGGGGGAGACCCAGTACTTC. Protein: CASSQDWASRGETQYF.

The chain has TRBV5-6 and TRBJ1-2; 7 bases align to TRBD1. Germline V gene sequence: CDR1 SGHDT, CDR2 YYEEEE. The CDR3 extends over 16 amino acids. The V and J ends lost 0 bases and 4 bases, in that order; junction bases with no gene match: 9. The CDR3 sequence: CASSLEIRQGVYGYTF. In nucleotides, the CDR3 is TGTGCCAGCAGCTTGGAAATAAGGCAGGGGGTCTATGGCTACACCTTC.

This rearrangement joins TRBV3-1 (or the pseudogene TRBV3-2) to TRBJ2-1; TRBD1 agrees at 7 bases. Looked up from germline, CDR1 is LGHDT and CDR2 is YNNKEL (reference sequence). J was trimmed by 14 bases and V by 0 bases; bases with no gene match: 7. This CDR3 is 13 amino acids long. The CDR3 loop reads CASSQEGRGGKFF. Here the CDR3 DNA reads TGTGCCAGCAGCCAAGAAGGCCGAGGGGGCAAGTTCTTC.

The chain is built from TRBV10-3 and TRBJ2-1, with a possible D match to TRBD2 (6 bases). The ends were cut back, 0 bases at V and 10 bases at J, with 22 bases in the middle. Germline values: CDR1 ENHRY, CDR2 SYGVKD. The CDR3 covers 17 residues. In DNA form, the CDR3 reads TGTGCCATCAGTGAGTCGTCACCCGGGACTCGCGCCCCGGAGCAGTTCTTC. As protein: CAISESSPGTRAPEQFF.

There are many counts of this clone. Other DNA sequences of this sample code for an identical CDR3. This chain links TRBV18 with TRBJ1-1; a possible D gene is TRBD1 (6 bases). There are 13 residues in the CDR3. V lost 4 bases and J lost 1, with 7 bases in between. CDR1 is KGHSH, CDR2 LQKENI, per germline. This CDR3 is CASSQQGNTEAFF. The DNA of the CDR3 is TGTGCCAGCTCACAACAGGGGAACACTGAAGCTTTCTTT.

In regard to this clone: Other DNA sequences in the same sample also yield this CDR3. CDR3 residues: CASSRTSGTYEQYF. CDR3 DNA: TGTGCCAGTAGTAGGACTAGCGGAACCTACGAGCAGTACTTC. V usage is TRBV19 and J usage is TRBJ2-7, with 10 bases lining up with TRBD2. There are 14 residues in the CDR3. V shed 4 bases and J 2 bases; nucleotides not matched to a gene: 2. CDR1 and CDR2 from the germline V gene are LNHDA and SQIVND (reference sequence).

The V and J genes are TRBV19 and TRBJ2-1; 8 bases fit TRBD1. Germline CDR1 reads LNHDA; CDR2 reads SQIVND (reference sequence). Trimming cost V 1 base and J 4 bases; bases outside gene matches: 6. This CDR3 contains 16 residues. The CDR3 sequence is CASSIVGTGAYNEQFF. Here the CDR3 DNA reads TGTGCCAGTAGTATAGTTGGGACAGGAGCATACAATGAGCAGTTCTTC.

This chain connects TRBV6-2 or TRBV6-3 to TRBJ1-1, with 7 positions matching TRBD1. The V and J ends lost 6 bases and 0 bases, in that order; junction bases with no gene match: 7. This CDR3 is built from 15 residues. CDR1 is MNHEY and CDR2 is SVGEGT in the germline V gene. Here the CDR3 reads CASSQYRGLNTEAFF. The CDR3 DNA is TGTGCCAGCAGCCAGTACAGGGGACTGAACACTGAAGCTTTCTTT.

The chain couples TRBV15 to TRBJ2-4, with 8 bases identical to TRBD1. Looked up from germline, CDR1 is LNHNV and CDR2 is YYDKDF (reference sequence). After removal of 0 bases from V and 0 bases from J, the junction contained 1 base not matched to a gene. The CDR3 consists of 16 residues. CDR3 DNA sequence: TGTGCCACCAGCAGAGACAGGGGGCGAGCCAAAAACATTCAGTACTTC. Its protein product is CATSRDRGRAKNIQYF. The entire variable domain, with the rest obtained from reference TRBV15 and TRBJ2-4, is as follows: DAMVIQNPRYQVTQFGKPVTLSCSQTLNHNVMYWYQQKSSQAPKLLFHYYDKDFNNEADTPDNFQSRRPNTSFCFLDIRSPGLGDTAMYLCATSRDRGRAKNIQYFGAGTRLSVL.

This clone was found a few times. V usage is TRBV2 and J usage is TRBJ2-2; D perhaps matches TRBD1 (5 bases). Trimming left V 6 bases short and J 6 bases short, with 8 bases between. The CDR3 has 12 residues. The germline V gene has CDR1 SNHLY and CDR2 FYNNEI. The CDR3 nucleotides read TGTGCCAGCAGCTTAGGGGCCGGGGAGCTGTTTTTT. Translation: CASSLGAGELFF.

DNA of the CDR3: TGTGCCAGCAGCGATCCGAGGGACAGGGGGCAATCACCCCTCCACTTT. It encodes CASSDPRDRGQSPLHF. This chain uses TRBV9 with TRBJ1-6; 12 bases are a match to TRBD1. The CDR3 extends over 16 amino acids. V lost 3 bases and J lost 10; bases outside the gene matches: 8. CDR1 is SGDLS, CDR2 YYNGEE, per germline.

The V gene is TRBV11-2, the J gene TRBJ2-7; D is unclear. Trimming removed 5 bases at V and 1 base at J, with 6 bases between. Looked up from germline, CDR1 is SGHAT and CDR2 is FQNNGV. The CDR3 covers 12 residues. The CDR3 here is CASSPLSYEQYF. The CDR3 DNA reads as TGTGCCAGCAGCCCCCTATCCTACGAGCAGTACTTC.

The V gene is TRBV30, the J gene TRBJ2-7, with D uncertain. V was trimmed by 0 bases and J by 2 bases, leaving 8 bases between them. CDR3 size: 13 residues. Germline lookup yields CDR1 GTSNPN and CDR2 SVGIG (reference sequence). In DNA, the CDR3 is TGTGCCTGGAGTGTACGAGTTCCCTACGAGCAGTACTTC. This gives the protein CAWSVRVPYEQYF. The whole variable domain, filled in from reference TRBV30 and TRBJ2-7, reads SQTIHQWPATLVQPVGSPLSLECTVEGTSNPNLYWYRQAAGRGLQLLFYSVGIGQISSEVPQNLSASRPQDRQFILSSKKLLLSDSGFYLCAWSVRVPYEQYFGPGTRLTVT.

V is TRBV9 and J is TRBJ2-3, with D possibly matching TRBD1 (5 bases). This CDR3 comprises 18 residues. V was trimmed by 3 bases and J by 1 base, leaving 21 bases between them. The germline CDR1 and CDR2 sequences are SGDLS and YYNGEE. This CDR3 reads CASSGPWGAGVGTDTQYF. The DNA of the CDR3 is TGTGCCAGCAGCGGACCTTGGGGCGCTGGGGTGGGCACAGATACGCAGTATTTT.

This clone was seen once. CDR3 amino acids: CASSTIAGGSYEQYF. The DNA for the CDR3 is TGTGCCAGCAGTACAATAGCGGGAGGCTCCTACGAGCAGTACTTC. The rearrangement links TRBV6-2 or TRBV6-3 to TRBJ2-7, with 10 bases that match TRBD2. V lost 5 bases, J lost 0 bases, and 4 bases stayed unmatched. Looked up from germline, CDR1 is MNHEY and CDR2 is SVGEGT. CDR3 length: 15 residues.

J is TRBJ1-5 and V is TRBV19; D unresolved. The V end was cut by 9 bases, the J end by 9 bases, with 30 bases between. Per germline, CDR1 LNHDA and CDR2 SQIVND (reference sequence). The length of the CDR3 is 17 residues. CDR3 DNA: TGTGCCAGCCACGGCGGGTCCTCGGGCATACTCGGCCGGCCCCAGCATTTT. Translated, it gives CASHGGSSGILGRPQHF.

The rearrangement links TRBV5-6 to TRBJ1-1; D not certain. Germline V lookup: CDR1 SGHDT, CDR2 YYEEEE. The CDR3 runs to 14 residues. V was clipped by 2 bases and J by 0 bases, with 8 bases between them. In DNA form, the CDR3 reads TGTGCCAGCAGCTTTGGAGAGTTGAACACTGAAGCTTTCTTT. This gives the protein CASSFGELNTEAFF.

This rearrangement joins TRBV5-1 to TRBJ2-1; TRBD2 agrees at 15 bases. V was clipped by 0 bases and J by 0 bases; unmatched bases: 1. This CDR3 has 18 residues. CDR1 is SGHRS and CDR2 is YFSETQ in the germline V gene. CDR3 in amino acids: CASSLAGLAGGSYNEQFF. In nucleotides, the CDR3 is TGCGCCAGCAGCTTGGCGGGACTAGCGGGAGGCTCCTACAATGAGCAGTTCTTC. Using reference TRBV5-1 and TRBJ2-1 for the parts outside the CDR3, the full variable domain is KAGVTQTPRYLIKTRGQQVTLSCSPISGHRSVSWYQQTPGQGLQFLFEYFSETQRNKGNFPGRFSGRQFSNSRSEMNVSTLELGDSALYLCASSLAGLAGGSYNEQFFGPGTRLTVL.